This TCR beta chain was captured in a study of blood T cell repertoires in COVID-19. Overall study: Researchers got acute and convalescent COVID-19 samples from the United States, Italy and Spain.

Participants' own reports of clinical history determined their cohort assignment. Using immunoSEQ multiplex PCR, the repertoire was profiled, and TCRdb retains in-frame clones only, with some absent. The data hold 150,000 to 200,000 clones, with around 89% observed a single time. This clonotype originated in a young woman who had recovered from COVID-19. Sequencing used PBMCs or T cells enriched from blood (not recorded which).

The CDR3 loop is CASSPNGKGDNYGYTF. In DNA form, the CDR3 reads TGTGCCAGCAGCCCCAACGGTAAAGGAGATAACTATGGCTACACCTTC. This sequence joins TRBV6-4 and TRBJ1-2, with no clear D. V dropped 6 bases and J dropped 1 base, with 18 bases sitting between them. The CDR3 has 16 amino acids. The germline gives CDR1 MRHNA, CDR2 SNTAGT.